One T cell receptor beta chain is described in this entry. It has no known antigen specificity. Base qualities were left out, and no much larger clone turns up one base away. The data derive from a study of immune evolution from preneoplasia to lung adenocarcinoma (dated by TCRdb to the early 2020s). Regarding the study in general: HLA loss of heterozygosity was observed in approximately 7%, 15% and 30% of AIS, MIA and ADC lesions, respectively, and was not observed in any AAH lesions. The study combined immune gene expression, TCR sequencing and multiplex immunofluorescence to profile immune contexture across lung adenocarcinoma precursors and invasive adenocarcinoma. Resected precursor lesions (AAH, AIS, MIA) and invasive adenocarcinomas were each compared against paired morphologically normal lung tissue. The sample size was set by how many specimens were available, not by a prior power calculation. The immune data were combined with whole exome sequencing and methylation data from the same cohort of nodules. In total, the cohort included 53 patients with pulmonary nodules, all of whom underwent surgical resection. TCR sequencing data were obtained from 51 patients. The study reported that 100 to 120 samples were used for TCR sequencing. POLYSOLVER was used to infer class I HLA alleles from exome data, and LOHHLA was used to detect allele-specific HLA loss.

The immunoSEQ hsTCRbeta Kit was used to sequence TCR beta CDR3 regions from DNA. Under the source paper's analysis protocol: The ImmunoSEQ Analyzer was used to analyse the TCR sequencing data. T cell clonality was defined as 1 minus Pielou's evenness computed on productive rearrangements. To measure T cell diversity, the inverse Simpson index was applied to productive templates. T cell density was expressed as TCR beta template counts normalized to usable DNA, with usable DNA estimated by amplifying and sequencing housekeeping genes. Two-sided Kruskal-Wallis tests were used to compare TCR metrics between histologic stages. In TCRdb, the immuneACCESS table is reduced to in-frame sequences with V and J assigned. These tables do not hold every clone; where another copy was compared, an unresolved V gene accounts for under half, and the others remain unexplained. That table supplies the V and J calls and clone size; D and trimming were determined from the DNA. The table for this sample lists more than 13,000 clones; more than 80% of them were counted only once. The top ten constitute over 4.5% of the sample.

In the germline V gene, CDR1 corresponds to SGDLS and CDR2 to YYNGEE. Including cysteine and phenylalanine, the CDR3 has 18 amino acids. The CDR3 DNA has 54 bases and is translated from base 1. Trimming leaves V shorter by 0 bases and J shorter by 5 bases, with the junction holding 10 bases beyond the gene matches. Resection was performed on patients in Japan or China between the mid-2010s and the late 2010s. Two lung cancer pathologists independently reviewed H&E slides to confirm the histologic diagnosis of every case. To enrich premalignant or tumor cells for nucleic acid extraction, macro-dissection was performed after pathologic assessment. DNA was isolated from FFPE tissue using the AllPrep DNA/RNA FFPE Kit. General study outcomes and caveats: KRAS-mutant nodules showed the highest T cell clonality compared with EGFR-mutant or double wild-type lesions. Normal lung had the highest top T cell clone frequencies, which appeared to decline progressively from AAH through AIS, MIA and invasive adenocarcinoma. Clonality was highest in normal lung, while later-stage lesions appeared to show lower clonality but higher T cell density and diversity. Because all patients were from Japan and China, applicability to Western populations was uncertain. The findings were based on association rather than direct causation, and larger cohorts with long-term follow-up and longitudinal biopsies were deemed needed.

Recombination linked TRBV9 to TRBJ2-1, with 11 middle bases fitting TRBD1. The TCR was taken from a person aged 70 to 79 with lung adenocarcinoma. The sample comprised FFPE minimally invasive lung adenocarcinoma tissue. The cell subset or site label of this sample denotes: micro-invasive lung adenocarcinoma (MIA). The DNA sequence is TGTGCCAGCAGCGTAGGTCCCGGGACAGGGGGAAGAAACAATGAGCAGTTCTTC. This gives the protein CASSVGPGTGGRNNEQFF.